This is a list of T cell receptor beta chains from one sample in a study of cytomegalovirus exposure and HLA in healthy donors. The protocol was immunoSEQ multiplex PCR, while the TCRdb copy is restricted to in-frame clones and leaves out a portion. Counted here are approximately 130,000 clones, around 77% occurring once; the ten biggest clones make up under 1.5%. Sequences were obtained from PBMCs. The receptors originated from a man aged 45 to 65 in good health and CMV-seronegative. CDR3s include the opening cysteine and the closing phenylalanine or tryptophan. D genes are given only for firm matches. Where a row states a size, it is once, few, many or the class of an expanded clone; other rows omit it.

cdr3_aa: CASSLTGVEGNTIYF
cdr3_nt: TGTGCCAGCAGCTTGACAGGAGTTGAGGGAAACACCATATATTTT
d_call: .
clone_size: .
v_call: TRBV7-2
j_call: TRBJ1-3

cdr3_aa: CSVFSAQLSGRYEQYF
cdr3_nt: TGCAGCGTTTTCTCTGCCCAACTTAGCGGGAGGTACGAGCAGTACTTC
d_call: TRBD2
clone_size: once
v_call: TRBV29-1
j_call: TRBJ2-7

cdr3_aa: CASSPITGANNQPQHF
cdr3_nt: TGTGCCAGCAGTCCAATTACAGGGGCAAACAATCAGCCCCAGCATTTT
d_call: TRBD1
clone_size: once
v_call: TRBV27
j_call: TRBJ1-5

cdr3_aa: CASSFRGQINSQPQHF
cdr3_nt: TGTGCCAGCAGTTTTCGGGGTCAGATTAATAGTCAGCCCCAGCATTTT
d_call: .
clone_size: .
v_call: TRBV28
j_call: TRBJ1-5

cdr3_aa: CASRAGTYTTEQYF
cdr3_nt: TGTGCCAGCAGGGCCGGGACATACACTACGGAGCAGTACTTC
d_call: .
clone_size: .
v_call: TRBV6-1
j_call: TRBJ2-7

cdr3_aa: CASSLTTGNNEKLFF
cdr3_nt: TGTGCCAGCAGTTTAACGACAGGGAATAATGAAAAACTGTTTTTT
d_call: TRBD1
clone_size: .
v_call: TRBV28
j_call: TRBJ1-4

cdr3_aa: CASSSYYEQYF
cdr3_nt: TGTGCCAGCAGTTCTTACTACGAGCAGTACTTC
d_call: .
clone_size: few
v_call: TRBV6-5
j_call: TRBJ2-7

cdr3_aa: CASSIGQGAWETQYF
cdr3_nt: TGTGCCAGTAGTATCGGACAGGGGGCATGGGAGACCCAGTACTTC
d_call: TRBD1
clone_size: .
v_call: TRBV19
j_call: TRBJ2-5

cdr3_aa: CASSRSGTDTQYF
cdr3_nt: TGTGCCAGCAGCCGATCGGGGACAGATACGCAGTATTTT
d_call: .
clone_size: .
v_call: TRBV14
j_call: TRBJ2-3

cdr3_aa: CSVYLRQGTDTQYF
cdr3_nt: TGCAGCGTCTACCTGAGACAGGGGACAGATACGCAGTATTTT
d_call: TRBD1
clone_size: .
v_call: TRBV29-1
j_call: TRBJ2-3

cdr3_aa: CASSSGPPDTQYF
cdr3_nt: TGTGCCAGCAGCTCCGGTCCCCCAGATACGCAGTATTTT
d_call: .
clone_size: .
v_call: TRBV7-9
j_call: TRBJ2-3

cdr3_aa: CASSEQGGQPQHF
cdr3_nt: TGTGCCAGCAGTGAACAGGGAGGTCAGCCCCAGCATTTT
d_call: .
clone_size: few
v_call: TRBV6-1
j_call: TRBJ1-5

cdr3_aa: CAWGTGGQQTQYF
cdr3_nt: TGTGCCTGGGGGACAGGGGGGCAACAGACCCAGTACTTC
d_call: TRBD1
clone_size: .
v_call: TRBV30
j_call: TRBJ2-5

cdr3_aa: CASSLRDRGLVGYTF
cdr3_nt: TGTGCCAGCAGTTTACGCGACAGGGGGCTAGTTGGCTACACCTTC
d_call: TRBD1
clone_size: .
v_call: TRBV28
j_call: TRBJ1-2

cdr3_aa: CASSPQGFNQPQHF
cdr3_nt: TGTGCCAGCAGTCCTCAGGGATTCAATCAGCCCCAGCATTTT
d_call: .
clone_size: .
v_call: TRBV28
j_call: TRBJ1-5

cdr3_aa: CASSLGGDREQYF
cdr3_nt: TGTGCCAGCAGCTTAGGCGGGGATCGCGAGCAGTACTTC
d_call: .
clone_size: few
v_call: TRBV7-8
j_call: TRBJ2-7

cdr3_aa: CASSRTGASNQPQHF
cdr3_nt: TGTGCCAGCAGTCGGACAGGGGCCAGCAATCAGCCCCAGCATTTT
d_call: TRBD1
clone_size: .
v_call: TRBV28
j_call: TRBJ1-5

cdr3_aa: CASSVDGVDEQFF
cdr3_nt: TGCGCCAGCAGTGTCGACGGGGTGGATGAGCAGTTCTTC
d_call: .
clone_size: .
v_call: TRBV2
j_call: TRBJ2-1

cdr3_aa: CASSLLTGRMELFF
cdr3_nt: TGTGCCAGCAGTTTGCTGACAGGGAGAATGGAACTGTTTTTT
d_call: TRBD1
clone_size: .
v_call: TRBV28
j_call: TRBJ1-4

cdr3_aa: CASSLVSGLAGGPNEQYF
cdr3_nt: TGCGCCAGCAGCTTGGTGTCGGGGCTAGCGGGAGGGCCCAACGAGCAGTACTTC
d_call: TRBD2
clone_size: .
v_call: TRBV5-1
j_call: TRBJ2-7

cdr3_aa: CSGSGPYNEQFF
cdr3_nt: TGCAGCGGTAGCGGCCCGTACAATGAGCAGTTCTTC
d_call: .
clone_size: .
v_call: TRBV29-1
j_call: TRBJ2-1

cdr3_aa: CASRVGASGANVLTF
cdr3_nt: TGTGCCAGTAGGGTCGGTGCCTCTGGGGCCAACGTCCTGACTTTC
d_call: .
clone_size: once
v_call: TRBV19
j_call: TRBJ2-6

cdr3_aa: CASGQGETQYF
cdr3_nt: TGTGCTTCGGGACAGGGGGAGACCCAGTACTTC
d_call: TRBD1
clone_size: .
v_call: TRBV19
j_call: TRBJ2-5

cdr3_aa: CASSLTPQGLAESTDTQYF
cdr3_nt: TGTGCCAGCAGCTTGACACCACAAGGACTAGCGGAATCCACAGATACGCAGTATTTT
d_call: TRBD2
clone_size: .
v_call: TRBV5-6
j_call: TRBJ2-3

cdr3_aa: CASRPILGGAAEAFF
cdr3_nt: TGTGCCAGCAGGCCTATCCTCGGGGGGGCTGCCGAAGCTTTCTTT
d_call: .
clone_size: .
v_call: TRBV27
j_call: TRBJ1-1

cdr3_aa: CASGTFQANEQFF
cdr3_nt: TGTGCTAGTGGTACCTTTCAGGCGAATGAGCAGTTCTTC
d_call: .
clone_size: .
v_call: TRBV12-5
j_call: TRBJ2-1

cdr3_aa: CASSEGEGPYEQYF
cdr3_nt: TGTGCCAGCAGTGAAGGGGAGGGCCCCTACGAGCAGTACTTC
d_call: TRBD2
clone_size: .
v_call: TRBV2
j_call: TRBJ2-7

cdr3_aa: CASSLSPLIQETQYF
cdr3_nt: TGTGCCAGCAGCCTTTCCCCACTGATCCAAGAGACCCAGTACTTC
d_call: .
clone_size: .
v_call: TRBV9
j_call: TRBJ2-5

cdr3_aa: CASTQDRDRNYGYTF
cdr3_nt: TGTGCCAGCACCCAAGATCGGGACAGAAACTATGGCTACACCTTC
d_call: TRBD1
clone_size: .
v_call: TRBV2
j_call: TRBJ1-2